This is a list of T cell receptor beta chains from one sample in a study of blood T cells in healthy people across ages. A single record per CDR3 protein comes from TCRdb applying MiXCR to the 5' RACE reads. The data contain approximately 680,000 distinct CDR3 sequences, roughly 32% of them singletons. The sequenced sample was blood. The receptors stem from a woman at least 80 years old in good health. The CDR3 runs from the conserved cysteine through the conserved F or W. A D gene is named only where the DNA matches it firmly. Size values are once, few and many counts, or a class for expanded clones, and some rows have none.

>TRBJ1-5|few|TRBV20-1|-|13
TGCAGTGCTAGAGTCCCAGGTCATGTACCCCAGCATTTT
CSARVPGHVPQHF
>TRBJ2-1|-|TRBV9|-|17
TGTGCCAGCAGCGTAGGAAGGGGGGCGGGGGTACCCGAGACCCAGTTCTTC
CASSVGRGAGVPETQFF
>TRBJ1-5|-|TRBV28|-|14
TGTGCCAGCTTTAAGGCCAGTCGGAATCAGCCCCAGCATTTT
CASFKASRNQPQHF
>TRBJ2-1|many|TRBV7-2|TRBD2|13
TGTGCCAGCAGCATTCTAGCGGGGGGGCCTCAGTTCTTC
CASSILAGGPQFF
>TRBJ1-6|many|TRBV6-1|-|13
TGTGCCAGCAGCGATTGGTGGGATTCACCCCTCCACTTT
CASSDWWDSPLHF
>TRBJ2-1|-|TRBV6-2/TRBV6-3|TRBD2|14
TGTGCCAGCAGTTACTCCGGACTAGCGGGGGGGCAGTTCTTC
CASSYSGLAGGQFF
>TRBJ2-5|many|TRBV5-1|-|16
TGCGCCAGCAGCTTGGTAGTGGACTACCCCCAAGAGACCCAGTACTTC
CASSLVVDYPQETQYF
>TRBJ2-3|once|TRBV6-1|TRBD2|17
TGTGCCAGCAGTAAGGGCTCTAGCGGGGGGGTCACAGATACGCAGTATTTT
CASSKGSSGGVTDTQYF
>TRBJ2-3|many|TRBV3-1|-|12
TGTGCCAGCAGCCCGAACACAGATACGCAGTATTTT
CASSPNTDTQYF
>TRBJ2-1|many|TRBV7-9|-|16
TGTGCCAGCAGCACCCGGGCCAGGGGCATCTACAATGAGCAGTTCTTC
CASSTRARGIYNEQFF
>TRBJ2-1|many|TRBV12-3/TRBV12-4|TRBD2|15
TGTGCCAGCAGACTAGCGGGGGGGCCGGACAATGAGCAGTTCTTC
CASRLAGGPDNEQFF
>TRBJ2-4|-|TRBV5-6|-|16
TGTGCCAGCAGCTTATATAGGGGTCAAGCCAAAAACATTCAGTACTTC
CASSLYRGQAKNIQYF
>TRBJ2-5|many|TRBV20-1|TRBD1|15
TGCAGTGCAACGTCCCAGGGGGCTGGTTGGGAGACCCAGTACTTC
CSATSQGAGWETQYF
>TRBJ2-7|many|TRBV29-1|TRBD2|14
TGCAGCGTTGAGGGTATTGGGGGGGGCTACGAGCAGTACTTC
CSVEGIGGGYEQYF
>TRBJ2-5|-|TRBV13|TRBD1|15
TGTGCCAGCAGCTTAGGTCATGGGACAGGGGAGACCCAGTACTTC
CASSLGHGTGETQYF
>TRBJ2-5|-|TRBV19|TRBD1|15
TGTGCCAGCGCTCGACAGGGAGCGTTGCCTAGTGAGCAGTACTTC
CASARQGALPSEQYF
>TRBJ2-7|many|TRBV5-1|-|14
TGCGCCAGCCAGAGTGGGCGGCCTCCCTACGAGCAGTACTTC
CASQSGRPPYEQYF
>TRBJ2-7|few|TRBV7-2|TRBD2|15
TGTGCCAGCAACATCGGACTAGCGGGGTCCTACGAGCAGTACTTC
CASNIGLAGSYEQYF
>TRBJ2-1|many|TRBV5-1|TRBD2|15
TGCGCCAGCAGCCCGAGGACTAGCGGGGTCAATGAGCAGTTCTTC
CASSPRTSGVNEQFF
>TRBJ1-2|-|TRBV25-1|-|14
TGTGCCAGCAGGGGAGCGGGAAGTGAGGATGGCTACACCTTC
CASRGAGSEDGYTF
>TRBJ2-3|-|TRBV12-3/TRBV12-4|-|14
TGTGCCAGCAGTTTTTATGGCGTGTCAGATACGCAGTATTTT
CASSFYGVSDTQYF
>TRBJ2-7|many|TRBV11-2|TRBD1|16
TGTGCCAGCAGCTTAGGGCCGGGACAGGGGCTCTACGAGCAGTACTTC
CASSLGPGQGLYEQYF
>TRBJ2-2|-|TRBV29-1|-|14
TGCAGCGCAGGACCCTCGACAGGCACCAGGGAGCTGTTTTTT
CSAGPSTGTRELFF
>TRBJ2-7|-|TRBV20-1|TRBD2|16
TGCAGTGCTATCCCACGACTAGCGGGGGGGCAACACGAGCAGTACTTC
CSAIPRLAGGQHEQYF
>TRBJ2-5|-|TRBV5-1|TRBD2|15
TGCGCCAGCAGCTTTGAGGCTAGCGGGGGAGAGACCCAGTACTTC
CASSFEASGGETQYF
>TRBJ2-5|many|TRBV5-1|-|12
TGCGCCAGCAGCTTGCCGGAGGAGACCCAGTACTTC
CASSLPEETQYF
>TRBJ2-1|many|TRBV7-2|TRBD2|14
TGTGCCAGCAGCTTAGCTAGCGGGGGGGCCGGTCCGTTCTTC
CASSLASGGAGPFF
>TRBJ2-7|-|TRBV14|-|15
TGTGCCAGCAGCCATAAATTGACAGGCTTTTACGAGCAGTACTTC
CASSHKLTGFYEQYF
>TRBJ2-1|many|TRBV15|-|14
TGTGCCACCAGCAGAGAGGGACTGTACAATGAGCAGTTCTTC
CATSREGLYNEQFF
>TRBJ1-1|-|TRBV9|-|13
TGTGCCAGCAGCGTAGTGGCAGGGTCCACAGCTTTCTTT
CASSVVAGSTAFF
>TRBJ2-1|many|TRBV25-1|TRBD2|13
TGTGCCATAGGACTAGCGGGGAGCAATGAGCAGTTCTTC
CAIGLAGSNEQFF
>TRBJ2-7|many|TRBV28|TRBD1|15
TGTGCCAGCAGGCCAACCGGGACAGGGGGCGGCGAGCAGTACTTC
CASRPTGTGGGEQYF
>TRBJ1-1|few|TRBV4-2|TRBD1|16
TGTGCCAGCAGCCAAGACCGACAGGGCGCGAACACTGAAGCTTTCTTT
CASSQDRQGANTEAFF
>TRBJ1-5|many|TRBV12-3/TRBV12-4|-|15
TGTGCCAGCAGCAGAGGAGGCCCGGGCAATCAGCCCCAGCATTTT
CASSRGGPGNQPQHF
>TRBJ2-7|-|TRBV11-3|-|15
TGTGCCAGCAGCTTCGGCACAGCCTTTTCCTACGAGCAGTACTTC
CASSFGTAFSYEQYF
>TRBJ2-3|-|TRBV25-1|TRBD1|17
TGTGCCAGCAGTGGCACAGGGGGGCCCGTGCTCACAGATACGCAGTATTTT
CASSGTGGPVLTDTQYF
>TRBJ2-7|many|TRBV2|TRBD2|15
TGTGCCAGCAGAGCCCTAGCGGGGGGGCTTGGGGAGCAGTACTTC
CASRALAGGLGEQYF
>TRBJ1-2|many|TRBV20-1|-|13
TGCAGTGCTGGCGACAGATCAAACTATGGCTACACCTTC
CSAGDRSNYGYTF
>TRBJ2-3|few|TRBV30|TRBD2|14
TGTGCCTGGAGAGTAGCGGGGGGGCCTAATACGCAGTATTTT
CAWRVAGGPNTQYF
>TRBJ2-1|many|TRBV4-3|TRBD2|18
TGCGCCAGCAGCCAAGATCAATGGGCTAGCGGGGTGTACAATGAGCAGTTCTTC
CASSQDQWASGVYNEQFF
>TRBJ2-7|-|TRBV7-9|-|15
TGTGCCAGCAGCTACGGACTTTCCTCTAGCCTCGAGCAGTACTTC
CASSYGLSSSLEQYF
>TRBJ2-1|many|TRBV9|-|14
TGTGCCAGCAGCGCCCCGGGAGCGCCCAATGAGCAGTTCTTC
CASSAPGAPNEQFF
>TRBJ1-2|many|TRBV7-2|-|15
TGTGCCAGCAGTCGCCCCCCGGCAGGGTCCTATGGCTACACCTTC
CASSRPPAGSYGYTF
>TRBJ2-5|many|TRBV20-1|TRBD1|15
TGCAGTGCTAGAGATCAAGACAGGGAGTCCGAGACCCAGTACTTC
CSARDQDRESETQYF
>TRBJ1-2|-|TRBV30|-|12
TGTGCCTGGAGTACAGGGTGGAATGGCTACACCTTC
CAWSTGWNGYTF
>TRBJ1-4|many|TRBV15|-|15
TGTGCCACCAGCAGGGATGGGTACACTAATGAAAAACTGTTTTTT
CATSRDGYTNEKLFF
>TRBJ1-1|-|TRBV11-3|-|13
TGTGCCAGCAGCTCCAGACAGTACACTGAAGCTTTCTTT
CASSSRQYTEAFF
>TRBJ1-2|many|TRBV6-5|-|12
TGTGCCAGCAGTTACCAGGGGCACGGCTACACCTTC
CASSYQGHGYTF
>TRBJ1-2|many|TRBV7-9|-|13
TGTGCCAGCAGCCGACAGGACAGTTATGGCTACACCTTC
CASSRQDSYGYTF
>TRBJ1-2|many|TRBV5-1|-|13
TGCGCCAGCAATATCGGGGTCGGCGATGGCTACACCTTC
CASNIGVGDGYTF
>TRBJ2-1|many|TRBV15|-|13
TGTGCCACCAGCAGAGACATCGCCGGCGAGCAGTTCTTC
CATSRDIAGEQFF
>TRBJ2-4|many|TRBV5-6|-|15
TGTGCCAGCAGCTACCGGACTGTAGCCAAAAACATTCAGTACTTC
CASSYRTVAKNIQYF
>TRBJ1-1|few|TRBV20-1|-|15
TGCAGTGCTGATCGACCAAGGGGTGCGTTCACTGAAGCTTTCTTT
CSADRPRGAFTEAFF
>TRBJ2-7|many|TRBV25-1|TRBD1|15
TGTGCCAGCAGTGCGGCTAACAGGGGTGGGCACGAGCAGTACTTC
CASSAANRGGHEQYF
>TRBJ1-5|-|TRBV13|-|14
TGTGCCAGCAGCTTAGGGGGAGGCAATCACCCCCAGCATTTT
CASSLGGGNHPQHF
>TRBJ2-7|many|TRBV20-1|TRBD2|14
TGCAGTGCTTTAACTAGCGGGAGGACCTACGAGCAGTACTTC
CSALTSGRTYEQYF
>TRBJ2-7|-|TRBV2|-|12
TGTGCCAGCAGTTGGGGCAGGGGCGAGCAGTACTTC
CASSWGRGEQYF